This TCR beta chain was retrieved from a study of T cell responses to AZD1222 COVID-19 vaccine. Using immunoSEQ multiplex PCR, the repertoire was profiled, and TCRdb retains in-frame clones only, with some absent. This table has 80,000 to 100,000 clones, 88% appearing once. The CDR3 length is 14 residues. V shed 3 bases and J shed 5 bases, with 14 bases lying between them. CDR1 is SGDLS, CDR2 YYNGEE, per germline. This chain connects TRBV9 to TRBJ2-5, with D perhaps assigned TRBD1 or TRBD2 (6 bases each). Sequences were derived from peripheral blood, sampled on day 0 of MenACWY control vaccination. The sequence derives from an adult in good health. CDR3 in DNA: TGTGCCAGCAGCGGCAAAGGGGGGATCGAGACCCAGTACTTC. Amino acid sequence: CASSGKGGIETQYF.